What follows is one T cell receptor beta chain and its context. The data were taken from a study of cytomegalovirus exposure and HLA in healthy donors. Germline-derived CDR1 and CDR2 are SGDLS and YYNGEE. V was clipped by 0 bases and J by 5 bases; unmatched bases: 4. The CDR3 length is 15 residues. This table comes from immunoSEQ multiplex PCR, and its TCRdb copy is limited to in-frame clones, with some not included. The sample carries about 150,000 clones, around 88% recorded once. The chain employs TRBV9 and TRBJ2-5; TRBD1 matches 10 bases. The source is a man between 18 and 29 years old in good health and CMV-seropositive. Sequenced input: PBMCs. The CDR3 protein is CASSVGGTGAETQYF. The DNA of the CDR3 is TGTGCCAGCAGCGTAGGAGGGACAGGGGCTGAGACCCAGTACTTC. The full variable domain, completed using reference TRBV9 and TRBJ2-5, is DSGVTQTPKHLITATGQRVTLRCSPRSGDLSVYWYQQSLDQGLQFLIQYYNGEERAKGNILERFSAQQFPDLHSELNLSSLELGDSALYFCASSVGGTGAETQYFGPGTRLLVL.